The clone carrying this TCR beta chain came up a few times. What it binds is not known. CMV serostatus data were not documented for this donor. The PCR contained 60 Vbeta and 13 Jbeta primers. Only in-frame clones appear in the TCRdb table, and some are missing; sequencing was by immunoSEQ multiplex PCR. The sample records around 150,000 clones, about 85% being singletons. This sample was taken from a study of cytomegalovirus exposure and HLA in healthy donors. Study details: Earlier results showed roughly 120 million unique TCR beta sequences derived from roughly 180 million T cells.

Findings of the study overall: CMV antigen specificity of three CMV-associated chains was confirmed in vitro. Apparent HLA restriction characterized most CMV-associated TCR beta chains in a later analysis.

The germline V gene encodes CDR1 LNHDA and CDR2 SQIVND (reference sequence). The CDR3 length is 19 residues. Germline trimming cut 1 base from V and 7 bases from J; bases unmatched to any gene: 17. The receptor was derived from a human donor in good health. V is TRBV19 and J is TRBJ2-1; 9 bases align to TRBD2. The sample comprised PBMCs. The CDR3 loop is CASSIGKIGGGARVNEQFF. CDR3 nucleotides: TGTGCCAGTAGTATAGGCAAGATCGGCGGGGGGGCAAGAGTAAATGAGCAGTTCTTC.